This paragraph covers one T cell receptor beta chain sequence. No antigen is known for it. The source of the sample is a study of glioma-infiltrating T cells. The iRepertoire nested amplicon-rescue multiplex PCR amplified TCR alpha and beta CDR3s from RNA. Input was 100-400 ng of tissue mRNA or PBMC total RNA. TCRdb re-analysed the multiplex PCR reads in MiXCR, keeping a single row per CDR3 protein. The sample lists around 43,000 distinct CDR3 sequences, approximately 20% seen once, with 6% to 7% in the top ten. Study-wide results and caveats: Tissue and blood shared very few CDR3 sequences. Tissue-blood divergence was below expectation in non-neoplastic patients, above in gliomas.

Germline CDR1 and CDR2: MNHEY and SVGEGT. V was pared by 2 bases and J by 1 base, with 2 bases of the junction left unmatched. The CDR3 runs 14 residues. The sequenced sample was glioma tissue, nonneoplastic brain tissue, or PBMCs (not recorded which). This receptor was obtained from a human donor with low-grade glioma or glioblastoma, undergoing nonglioma brain surgery, or in good health (not recorded which). J is TRBJ2-7 and V is TRBV6-2 or TRBV6-3; 7 bases are a match to TRBD1. The CDR3, as DNA: TGTGCCAGCAGTTACGCGACAGGGTCCTACGAGCAGTACTTC. Its translation is CASSYATGSYEQYF.